The 7 T cell receptor beta chains below all came from one sample that was sequenced in a study of blood T cell repertoires in COVID-19. TCRdb's table, derived via immunoSEQ multiplex PCR, lists solely in-frame clones and lacks some. Of approximately 450,000 clones listed, around 89% are singletons. The sequenced sample was peripheral blood. Every receptor here comes from a young woman with acute or convalescent COVID-19.

The chain has TRBV10-3 and TRBJ1-1, with D uncertain. Between the trimmed V and J ends, which lost 9 bases and 3 bases, there was a span of 26 bases. The V gene's germline CDR1 is ENHRY and CDR2 SYGVKD. This CDR3 region has 17 residues. CDR3 sequence: CAISSSVTAAGDTEAFF. The DNA of the CDR3 is TGTGCCATATCGTCTAGCGTTACTGCAGCTGGGGACACTGAAGCTTTCTTT.

This chain joins TRBV9 and TRBJ2-7; 8 bases are shared with TRBD1. The CDR3 loop spans 17 amino acids. Germline V CDR1 and CDR2: SGDLS, YYNGEE. The junction had 12 bases not matched to a gene; V was cut back by 3 bases and J by 1 base. The CDR3: CASSAGSGTGLSYEQYF. The CDR3 bases are TGTGCCAGCAGCGCGGGTTCCGGGACAGGCTTATCCTACGAGCAGTACTTC.

The chain is built from TRBV4-1 and TRBJ1-2; D might be TRBD1 (5 bases). The V end lost 1 base, the J end lost 3 bases, and 9 bases lay between the germline ends. This CDR3 spans 14 amino acids. CDR1 and CDR2 from the germline V gene are MGHRA and YSYEKL. DNA of the CDR3: TGCGCCAGCAGCCAAGTTACGGGGGACTATGGCTACACCTTC. Translating it yields CASSQVTGDYGYTF.

This clone was recorded at least ten times. CDR3 amino acids: CASSQAAESSYEQYF. Written as DNA, the CDR3 is TGCGCCAGCAGCCAGGCTGCAGAAAGCTCCTACGAGCAGTACTTC. The rearrangement links TRBV4-1 to TRBJ2-7, with D hard to call. V lost 3 bases to trimming and J lost 0 bases, with 12 bases between them. Germline V gene sequence: CDR1 MGHRA, CDR2 YSYEKL. The CDR3 extends over 15 amino acids.

The V gene is TRBV5-1, the J gene TRBJ2-7; TRBD2 might be the D (6 bases). V was shortened by 0 bases and J by 7 bases, with 17 bases between the two germline ends. Germline CDR1 is SGHRS and CDR2 is YFSETQ. The CDR3 contains 15 residues. CDR3 bases: TGCGCCAGCAGCTTGGGGTCCAAATCGGGGGAAGAGCAGTACTTC. Translated, it gives CASSLGSKSGEEQYF.

V is TRBV6-6 and J is TRBJ1-2; possibly TRBD1 for D (5 bases). The CDR3 is 13 residues long. Germline values: CDR1 MNHNY, CDR2 SVGAGI (reference sequence). Trimming pared 8 bases from V and 6 bases from J, leaving 16 bases between. CDR3 sequence reads: CASGGGRWDGYTF. The CDR3 DNA is TGTGCCAGCGGGGGGGGAAGGTGGGATGGCTACACCTTC.

V usage is TRBV9 and J usage is TRBJ1-2; no reliable D call. Germline V lookup: CDR1 SGDLS, CDR2 YYNGEE. V was trimmed by 4 bases and J by 2 bases, leaving 12 bases between them. The CDR3 is 14 amino acids. CDR3 protein: CASSPSPGNYGYTF. In nucleotides, the CDR3 is TGTGCCAGCAGCCCTAGCCCGGGAAACTATGGCTACACCTTC.